Given below is one TCR beta chain in context. Antigen: not known. It was with 60 Vbeta and 13 Jbeta primers that the PCR ran. Libraries were prepared by immunoSEQ multiplex PCR; TCRdb keeps only in-frame clonotypes and omits some of them. The sample comprises 100,000 to 150,000 clones, roughly 80% of which are singletons, and more than 1.4% rests with the top ten. This entry belongs to a study of cytomegalovirus exposure and HLA in healthy donors. As for the study in general: The Caucasian-associated ancestry cluster held roughly 81% of a few hundred genotyped donors. Overall study results and limits: Accurate prediction of HLA-A and HLA-B alleles (for most subjects) was reportedly achieved from TCR beta sequences. In vitro experiments confirmed that three CMV-associated chains were specific for CMV antigens. The availability of immune exposure information extended only to CMV serostatus.

This CDR3 comprises 16 residues. J was trimmed by 6 bases and V by 2 bases; bases with no gene match: 9. The TCR originated in a woman younger than 35 in good health and CMV-seronegative. This rearrangement joins TRBV6-7 to TRBJ2-1; TRBD1 aligns across 8 bases. TRBV6-7 is assigned to the ORF class and has an uncertain function. Sequencing input: PBMCs. The CDR3 DNA reads as TGTGCCAGCAGTTACGTTCGGACAGGGCCGGGCAATGAGCAGTTCTTC. This encodes CASSYVRTGPGNEQFF.